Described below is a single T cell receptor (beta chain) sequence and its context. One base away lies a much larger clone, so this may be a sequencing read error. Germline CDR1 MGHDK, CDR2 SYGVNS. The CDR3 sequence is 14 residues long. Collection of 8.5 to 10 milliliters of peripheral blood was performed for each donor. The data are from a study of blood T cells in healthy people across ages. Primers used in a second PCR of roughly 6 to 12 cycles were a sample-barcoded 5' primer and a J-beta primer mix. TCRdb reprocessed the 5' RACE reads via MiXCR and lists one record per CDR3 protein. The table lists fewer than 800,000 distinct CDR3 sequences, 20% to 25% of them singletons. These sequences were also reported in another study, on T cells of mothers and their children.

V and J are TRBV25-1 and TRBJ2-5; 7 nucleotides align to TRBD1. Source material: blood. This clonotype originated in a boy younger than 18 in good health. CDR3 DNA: TGTGCCTGCAGTGAATGGGGACAGCAAGAGACCCAGTACTTC. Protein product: CACSEWGQQETQYF.